This T cell receptor (beta chain) was sequenced for a study of Ad26.COV2.S vaccination and SARS-CoV-2 variants. Study details: The authors gave Ad26.COV2.S intramuscularly, either once or twice 56 days apart. Overall study findings and caveats: Responses of spike-specific T cells (both CD8+ and CD4+) reportedly showed substantial breadth after vaccination. Vaccine and placebo recipients had similar non-spike TCR breadth.

Some clones are missing from TCRdb's copy, which holds only in-frame ones; the method was immunoSEQ multiplex PCR. The sample holds about 380,000 clones; approximately 83% are singletons and the top ten take around 7.3%. Described treatment: around 19 received Ad26.COV2.S at low or high dose, single or two shots; 5 received placebo; per-sample allocation not given. Each sample was drawn 63 days after the first injection (of vaccine or placebo). Ad26.COV2.S expressed prefusion-stabilized spike from the original Wuhan strain. Trimming pared 1 base from V and 0 bases from J, leaving 6 bases between. CDR3 length equals 14 residues. Looked up from germline, CDR1 is LGHDT and CDR2 is YNNKEL (reference sequence). For this clone: The antigen remains unidentified.

V usage is TRBV3-1 (or the pseudogene TRBV3-2) and J usage is TRBJ1-2; D gene uncertain. The specimen comprised peripheral blood, sampled in a trial of Ad26.COV2.S vaccine versus placebo. The sequence was collected from a person aged 18 to 65 who received the Ad26.COV2.S COVID-19 vaccine or a placebo. The CDR3 region is CASSQGRTNYGYTF. The DNA of the CDR3 is TGTGCCAGCAGCCAAGGTAGGACTAACTATGGCTACACCTTC.